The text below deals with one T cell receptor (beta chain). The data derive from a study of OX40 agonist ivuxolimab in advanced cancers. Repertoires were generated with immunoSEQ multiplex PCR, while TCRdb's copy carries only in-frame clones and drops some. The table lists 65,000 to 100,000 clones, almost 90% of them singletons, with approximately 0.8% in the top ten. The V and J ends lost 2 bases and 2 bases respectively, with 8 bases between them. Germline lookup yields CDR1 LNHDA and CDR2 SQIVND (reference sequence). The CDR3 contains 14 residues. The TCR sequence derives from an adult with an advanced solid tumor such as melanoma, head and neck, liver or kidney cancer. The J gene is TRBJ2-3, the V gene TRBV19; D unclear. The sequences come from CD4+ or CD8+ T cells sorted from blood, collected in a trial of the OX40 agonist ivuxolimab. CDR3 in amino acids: CASSINQDTDTQYF. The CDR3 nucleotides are TGTGCCAGTAGTATAAACCAAGACACAGATACGCAGTATTTT. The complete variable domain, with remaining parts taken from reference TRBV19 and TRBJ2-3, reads DGGITQSPKYLFRKEGQNVTLSCEQNLNHDAMYWYRQDPGQGLRLIYYSQIVNDFQKGDIAEGYSVSREKKESFPLTVTSAQKNPTAFYLCASSINQDTDTQYFGPGTRLTVL.